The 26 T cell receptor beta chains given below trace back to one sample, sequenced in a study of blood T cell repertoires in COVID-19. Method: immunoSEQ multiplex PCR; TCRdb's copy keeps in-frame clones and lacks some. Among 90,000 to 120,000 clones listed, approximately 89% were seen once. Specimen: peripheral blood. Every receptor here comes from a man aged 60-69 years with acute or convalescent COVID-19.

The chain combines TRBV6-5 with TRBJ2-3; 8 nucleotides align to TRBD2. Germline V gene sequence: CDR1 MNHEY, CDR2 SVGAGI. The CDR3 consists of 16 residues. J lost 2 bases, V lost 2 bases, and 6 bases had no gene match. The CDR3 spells CASSYHGGGPTDTQYF. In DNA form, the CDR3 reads TGTGCCAGCAGTTACCATGGCGGGGGGCCCACAGATACGCAGTATTTT.

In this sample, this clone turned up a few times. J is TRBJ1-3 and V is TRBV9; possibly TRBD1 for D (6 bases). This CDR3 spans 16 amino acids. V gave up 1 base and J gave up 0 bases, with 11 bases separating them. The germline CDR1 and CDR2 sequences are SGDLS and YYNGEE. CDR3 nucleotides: TGTGCCAGCAGCGTATCGGGACATTACTCTGGAAACACCATATATTTT. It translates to CASSVSGHYSGNTIYF. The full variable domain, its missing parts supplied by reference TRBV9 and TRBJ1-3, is DSGVTQTPKHLITATGQRVTLRCSPRSGDLSVYWYQQSLDQGLQFLIQYYNGEERAKGNILERFSAQQFPDLHSELNLSSLELGDSALYFCASSVSGHYSGNTIYFGEGSWLTVV.

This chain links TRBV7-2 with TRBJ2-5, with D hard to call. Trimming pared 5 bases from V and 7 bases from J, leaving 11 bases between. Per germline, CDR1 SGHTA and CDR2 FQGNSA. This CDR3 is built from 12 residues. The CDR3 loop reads CASSLHPGTQYF. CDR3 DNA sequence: TGTGCCAGCAGCCTGCACCCCGGGACCCAGTACTTC.

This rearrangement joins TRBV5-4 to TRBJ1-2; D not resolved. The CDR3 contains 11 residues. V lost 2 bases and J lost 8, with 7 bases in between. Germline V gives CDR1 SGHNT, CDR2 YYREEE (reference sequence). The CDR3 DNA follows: TGTGCCAGCAGCTTTTTGGGCGGCTACACCTTC. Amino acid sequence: CASSFLGGYTF.

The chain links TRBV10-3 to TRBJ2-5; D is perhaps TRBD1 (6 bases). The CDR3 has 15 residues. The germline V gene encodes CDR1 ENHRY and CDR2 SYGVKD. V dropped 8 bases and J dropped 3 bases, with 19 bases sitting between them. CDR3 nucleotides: TGTGCCATCTCCCCCGAGGGGACACGGAAAGAGACCCAGTACTTC. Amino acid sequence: CAISPEGTRKETQYF.

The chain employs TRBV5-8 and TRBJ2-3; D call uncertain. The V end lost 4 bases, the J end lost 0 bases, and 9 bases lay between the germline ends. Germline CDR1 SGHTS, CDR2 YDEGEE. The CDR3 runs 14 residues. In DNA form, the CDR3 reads TGTGCCAGCAGCGGGCCGGCTAGCACAGATACGCAGTATTTT. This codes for CASSGPASTDTQYF.

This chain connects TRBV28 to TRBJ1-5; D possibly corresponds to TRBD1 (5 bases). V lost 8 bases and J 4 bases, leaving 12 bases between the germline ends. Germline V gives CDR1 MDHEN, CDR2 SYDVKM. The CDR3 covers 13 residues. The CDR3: CASRRGGNQPQHF. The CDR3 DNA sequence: TGTGCCAGCCGTCGGGGGGGGAATCAGCCCCAGCATTTT.

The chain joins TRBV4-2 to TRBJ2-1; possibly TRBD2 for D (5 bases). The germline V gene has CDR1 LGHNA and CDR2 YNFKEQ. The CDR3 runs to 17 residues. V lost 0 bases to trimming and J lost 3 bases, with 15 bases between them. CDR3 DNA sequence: TGTGCCAGCAGCCAAGAGAGGCTAGCTAGGATCTACAATGAGCAGTTCTTC. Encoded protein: CASSQERLARIYNEQFF.

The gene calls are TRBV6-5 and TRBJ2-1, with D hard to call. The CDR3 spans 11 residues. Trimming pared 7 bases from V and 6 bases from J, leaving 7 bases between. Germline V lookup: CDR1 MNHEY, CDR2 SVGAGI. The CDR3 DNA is TGTGCCAGCAAACAGCCCAATGAGCAGTTCTTC. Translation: CASKQPNEQFF.

This chain's CDR3 is CASSFGTGELFF. The CDR3 DNA sequence: TGTGCCAGCAGCTTCGGCACCGGGGAGCTGTTTTTT. The chain is built from TRBV11-2 and TRBJ2-2; D gene uncertain. The CDR3 is 12 amino acids. Between the trimmed V and J ends, which lost 3 bases and 4 bases, there was a span of 3 bases. Germline lookup yields CDR1 SGHAT and CDR2 FQNNGV. Full variable domain (missing parts from reference TRBV11-2 and TRBJ2-2): EAGVAQSPRYKIIEKRQSVAFWCNPISGHATLYWYQQILGQGPKLLIQFQNNGVVDDSQLPKDRFSAERLKGVDSTLKIQPAKLEDSAVYLCASSFGTGELFFGEGSRLTVL.

The CDR3 is CASSSDPGRVADTQYF. In DNA, the CDR3 is TGTGCCAGCAGCTCCGACCCGGGAAGGGTCGCAGATACGCAGTATTTT. The V gene is TRBV5-4, the J gene TRBJ2-3; D is perhaps TRBD2 (5 bases). Germline V gives CDR1 SGHNT, CDR2 YYREEE (reference sequence). Trimming pared 3 bases from V and 4 bases from J, leaving 18 bases between. The CDR3 runs to 16 residues. Filled out from reference TRBV5-4 and TRBJ2-3, the complete variable domain reads ETGVTQSPTHLIKTRGQQVTLRCSSQSGHNTVSWYQQALGQGPQFIFQYYREEENGRGNFPPRFSGLQFPNYSSELNVNALELDDSALYLCASSSDPGRVADTQYFGPGTRLTVL.

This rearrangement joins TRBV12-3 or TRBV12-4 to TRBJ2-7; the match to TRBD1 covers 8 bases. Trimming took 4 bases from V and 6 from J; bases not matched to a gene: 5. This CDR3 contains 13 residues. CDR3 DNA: TGTGCCAGCAGTTCGGACAGGGTCGCCGAGCAGTACTTC. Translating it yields CASSSDRVAEQYF.

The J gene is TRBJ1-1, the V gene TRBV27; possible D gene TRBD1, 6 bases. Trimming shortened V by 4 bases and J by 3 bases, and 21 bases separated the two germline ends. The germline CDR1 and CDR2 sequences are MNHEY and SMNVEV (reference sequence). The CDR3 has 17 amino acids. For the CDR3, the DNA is TGTGCCAGCAGTTCCGGGGCGGGGGGCGAGGGCGACACTGAAGCTTTCTTT. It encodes CASSSGAGGEGDTEAFF.

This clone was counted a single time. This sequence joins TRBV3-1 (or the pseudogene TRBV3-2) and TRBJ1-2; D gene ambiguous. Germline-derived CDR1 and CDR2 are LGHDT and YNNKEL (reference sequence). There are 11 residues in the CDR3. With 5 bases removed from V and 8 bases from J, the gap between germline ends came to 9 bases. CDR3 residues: CASSKGRGYTF. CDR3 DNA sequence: TGTGCCAGCAGCAAAGGTCGGGGCTACACCTTC.

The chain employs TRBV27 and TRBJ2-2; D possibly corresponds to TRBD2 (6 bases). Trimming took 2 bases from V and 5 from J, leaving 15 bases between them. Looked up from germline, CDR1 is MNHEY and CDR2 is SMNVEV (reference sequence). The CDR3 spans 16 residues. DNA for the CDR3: TGTGCCAGCAGTTTAAGGGGCGGGGCACTTACCGGGGAGCTGTTTTTT. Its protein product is CASSLRGGALTGELFF.

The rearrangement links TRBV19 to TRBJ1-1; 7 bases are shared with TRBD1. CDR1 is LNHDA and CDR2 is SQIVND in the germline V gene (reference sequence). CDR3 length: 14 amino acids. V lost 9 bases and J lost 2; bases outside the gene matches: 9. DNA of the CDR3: TGTGCCAGCCGGACGGGACAGCGCAACACTGAAGCTTTCTTT. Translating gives CASRTGQRNTEAFF.

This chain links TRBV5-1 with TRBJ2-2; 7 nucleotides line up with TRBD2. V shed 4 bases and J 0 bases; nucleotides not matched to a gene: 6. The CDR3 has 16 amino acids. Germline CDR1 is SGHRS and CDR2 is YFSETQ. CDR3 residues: CASSAGGLTNTGELFF. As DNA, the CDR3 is TGCGCCAGCAGCGCTGGGGGACTAACGAACACCGGGGAGCTGTTTTTT.

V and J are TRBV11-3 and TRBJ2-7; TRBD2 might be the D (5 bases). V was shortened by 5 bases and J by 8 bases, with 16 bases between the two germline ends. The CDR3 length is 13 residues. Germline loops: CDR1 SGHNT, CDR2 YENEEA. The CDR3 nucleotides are TGTGCCAGCAGCCAGAGCGGACCGGTCCAGCAGTACGTC. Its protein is CASSQSGPVQQYV.

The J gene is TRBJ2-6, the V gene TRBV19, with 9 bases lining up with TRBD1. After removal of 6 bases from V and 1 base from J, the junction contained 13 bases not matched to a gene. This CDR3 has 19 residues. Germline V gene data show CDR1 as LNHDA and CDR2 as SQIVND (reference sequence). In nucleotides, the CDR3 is TGTGCCAGTAGCCAATGGGGACAGGGCGTACTTTCTGGGGCCAACGTCCTGACTTTC. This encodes CASSQWGQGVLSGANVLTF.

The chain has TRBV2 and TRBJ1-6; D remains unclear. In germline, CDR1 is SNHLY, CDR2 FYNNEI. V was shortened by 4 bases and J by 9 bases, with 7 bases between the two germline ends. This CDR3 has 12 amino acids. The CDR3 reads CASSVGVSPLHF. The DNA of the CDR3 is TGTGCCAGCAGTGTCGGGGTTTCACCCCTCCACTTT.

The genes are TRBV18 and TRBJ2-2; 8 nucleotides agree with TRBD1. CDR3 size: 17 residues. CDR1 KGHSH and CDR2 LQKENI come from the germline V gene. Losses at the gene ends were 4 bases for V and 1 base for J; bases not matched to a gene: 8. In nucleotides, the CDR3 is TGTGCCAGCTCACGCAACGGTGGACAGGGGAACACCGGGGAGCTGTTTTTT. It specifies CASSRNGGQGNTGELFF. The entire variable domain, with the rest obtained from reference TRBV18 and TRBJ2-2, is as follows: NAGVMQNPRHLVRRRGQEARLRCSPMKGHSHVYWYRQLPEEGLKFMVYLQKENIIDESGMPKERFSAEFPKEGPSILRIQQVVRGDSAAYFCASSRNGGQGNTGELFFGEGSRLTVL.

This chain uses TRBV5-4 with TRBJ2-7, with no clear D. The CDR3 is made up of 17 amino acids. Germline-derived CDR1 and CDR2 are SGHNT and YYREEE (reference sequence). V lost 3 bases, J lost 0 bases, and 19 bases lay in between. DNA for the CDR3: TGTGCCAGCAGCTCAAATAGTATTCTCCTGAGCTCCTACGAGCAGTACTTC. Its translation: CASSSNSILLSSYEQYF.

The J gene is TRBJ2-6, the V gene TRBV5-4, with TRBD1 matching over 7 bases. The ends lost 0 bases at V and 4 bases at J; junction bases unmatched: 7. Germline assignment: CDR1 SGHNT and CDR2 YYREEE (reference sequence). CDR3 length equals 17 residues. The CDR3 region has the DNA TGTGCCAGCAGCTTGGCGGGCAGACAGGGAGGGGCCAACGTCCTGACTTTC. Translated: CASSLAGRQGGANVLTF.

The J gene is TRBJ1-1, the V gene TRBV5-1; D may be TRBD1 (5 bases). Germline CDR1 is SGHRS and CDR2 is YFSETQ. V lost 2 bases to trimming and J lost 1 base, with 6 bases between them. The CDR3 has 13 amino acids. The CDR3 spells CASSFGQNTEAFF. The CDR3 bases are TGCGCCAGCAGCTTCGGACAGAACACTGAAGCTTTCTTT.

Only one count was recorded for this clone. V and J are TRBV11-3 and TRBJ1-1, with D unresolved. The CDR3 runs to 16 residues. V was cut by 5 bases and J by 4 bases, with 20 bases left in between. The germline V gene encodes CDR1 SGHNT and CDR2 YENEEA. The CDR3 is CASSPSVGEPGTEAFF. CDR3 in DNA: TGTGCCAGCAGCCCTTCTGTTGGCGAACCAGGCACTGAAGCTTTCTTT.

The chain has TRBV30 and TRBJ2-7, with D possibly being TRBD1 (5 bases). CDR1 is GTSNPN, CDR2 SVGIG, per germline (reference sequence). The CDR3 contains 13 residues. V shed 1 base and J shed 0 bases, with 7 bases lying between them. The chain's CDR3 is CAWSGQSSYEQYF. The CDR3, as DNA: TGTGCCTGGAGTGGACAGAGCTCCTACGAGCAGTACTTC.